Following are 30 T cell receptor beta chains from one sample sequenced in a study of T cells after yellow fever vaccination. A single record per CDR3 protein comes from TCRdb applying MiXCR to the 5' RACE reads. This sample has roughly 300,000 distinct CDR3 sequences; around 7% occur once, and the top ten carry around 17%. The material was PBMCs, obtained roughly 45 days after the first yellow fever vaccination. The receptors shown here come from a man younger than 35 who received the YFV17D yellow fever vaccine.

This clonotype was picked up a small number of times. CDR3 bases: TGCGCCAGCAGCCCGGGACCTCTGAGCACCGGGGAGCTGTTTTTT. This translates into CASSPGPLSTGELFF. The chain joins TRBV5-1 to TRBJ2-2; D might be TRBD1 or TRBD2, each matching 5 bases. The CDR3 loop spans 15 amino acids. Germline V gene data show CDR1 as SGHRS and CDR2 as YFSETQ. Trimming took off 4 bases at V and 4 bases at J, with 14 bases between the two ends.

This clonotype was picked up a small number of times. J is TRBJ1-1 and V is TRBV14; D remains ambiguous. With 1 base removed from V and 2 bases from J, the gap between germline ends came to 5 bases. CDR3 length: 13 amino acids. In germline, CDR1 is SGHDN, CDR2 FVKESK. In DNA, the CDR3 is TGTGCCAGCAGCCAAGCCAGTAACACTGAAGCTTTCTTT. Its translation: CASSQASNTEAFF. Complete variable domain (other parts from reference TRBV14 and TRBJ1-1): EAGVTQFPSHSVIEKGQTVTLRCDPISGHDNLYWYRRVMGKEIKFLLHFVKESKQDESGMPNNRFLAERTGGTYSTLKVQPAELEDSGVYFCASSQASNTEAFFGQGTRLTVV.

This clonotype was observed at least ten times. The V call is TRBV5-4, the J call TRBJ2-3; 8 nucleotides match TRBD1. V was clipped by 4 bases and J by 0 bases; unmatched bases: 19. The CDR3 consists of 20 residues. CDR1 SGHNT and CDR2 YYREEE come from the germline V gene (reference sequence). The CDR3 region has the DNA TGTGCCAGCAGCATGCGTAGGCCGGGACAGGTTCTTGACAGCACAGATACGCAGTATTTT. Protein sequence: CASSMRRPGQVLDSTDTQYF.

In this sample, this clonotype turned up a few times. This chain uses TRBV7-2 with TRBJ2-4, with 8 bases matching TRBD1. V lost 3 bases and J lost 5; bases outside the gene matches: 12. CDR1 is SGHTA and CDR2 is FQGNSA in the germline V gene. This CDR3 is 17 amino acids long. CDR3 in amino acids: CASSLGTTGGWQNIQYF. The DNA of the CDR3 is TGTGCCAGCAGCTTGGGGACCACAGGGGGATGGCAAAACATTCAGTACTTC. The whole variable domain, remainder taken from reference TRBV7-2 and TRBJ2-4, is GAGVSQSPSNKVTEKGKDVELRCDPISGHTALYWYRQSLGQGLEFLIYFQGNSAPDKSGLPSDRFSAERTGGSVSTLTIQRTQQEDSAVYLCASSLGTTGGWQNIQYFGAGTRLSVL.

The rearrangement uses TRBV24-1 and TRBJ2-2, with D possibly matching TRBD2 (5 bases). From germline, CDR1 is KGHDR and CDR2 SFDVKD. This CDR3 region has 13 residues. V was shortened by 9 bases and J by 5 bases, with 12 bases between the two germline ends. In DNA, the CDR3 is TGTGCCACCTCCCGGGCGGGTACCGGGGAGCTGTTTTTT. Translated, it gives CATSRAGTGELFF.

The CDR3 DNA reads as TGTGCCAGCTCACCACGGCGACAGGTCTATGGCTACACCTTC. Amino acids: CASSPRRQVYGYTF. The chain has TRBV18 and TRBJ1-2; possible D gene TRBD1, 6 bases. Per the germline V gene, CDR1 is KGHSH and CDR2 is LQKENI. The CDR3 consists of 14 residues. V lost 1 base, J lost 4 bases, and 10 bases lay in between.

This clonotype was observed many times. The chain couples TRBV20-1 to TRBJ2-1; 9 positions match TRBD2. J was trimmed by 9 bases and V by 5 bases; bases with no gene match: 17. Germline V gene sequence: CDR1 DFQATT, CDR2 SNEGSKA (reference sequence). The CDR3 sequence is 16 residues long. This CDR3 reads CSAPPAGGRFLSEQFF. The CDR3, as DNA: TGCAGTGCTCCCCCGGCGGGGGGGAGGTTCCTTAGTGAGCAGTTCTTC.

A few counts support this clonotype. The chain has TRBV12-3 or TRBV12-4 and TRBJ1-2; D possibly corresponds to TRBD1 (5 bases). V dropped 3 bases and J dropped 6 bases, with 14 bases sitting between them. The CDR3 extends over 14 amino acids. In DNA form, the CDR3 reads TGTGCCAGCAGTTTTAGTCAGGGAAATCATGGCTACACCTTC. Its protein is CASSFSQGNHGYTF.

This clonotype was counted between two and nine times. The chain has TRBV4-3 and TRBJ1-2, with D possibly matching TRBD1 (6 bases). V was shortened by 0 bases and J by 6 bases, with 11 bases between the two germline ends. Germline CDR1 is LGHNA and CDR2 is YSLEER. CDR3 length: 14 residues. This chain's CDR3 is CASSQDWGHHGYTF. CDR3 in DNA: TGCGCCAGCAGCCAAGATTGGGGGCACCATGGCTACACCTTC.

This clonotype has a count of ten or more. The V and J genes are TRBV29-1 and TRBJ1-1; no reliable D call. V was clipped by 3 bases and J by 1 base, with 6 bases between them. CDR1 and CDR2 (germline): SQVTM, ANQGSEA. The CDR3 is 12 amino acids. The CDR3 region has the DNA TGCAGCGTTGATTCACAGAACACTGAAGCTTTCTTT. Translation gives CSVDSQNTEAFF.

V usage is TRBV7-2 and J usage is TRBJ1-1, with 8 bases matching TRBD1. The CDR3 loop spans 14 amino acids. Germline V gives CDR1 SGHTA, CDR2 FQGNSA. The J segment lost 4 bases and the V segment lost 5 bases, leaving 6 bases of the junction unmatched. Here the CDR3 reads CASSTDRGGTEAFF. CDR3 DNA: TGTGCCAGCAGCACTGACAGGGGAGGCACTGAAGCTTTCTTT.

This clonotype has more than one count but fewer than ten. The chain has TRBV6-5 and TRBJ2-7; D remains unclear. The CDR3 is 11 amino acids. The V end was cut by 10 bases, the J end by 2 bases, with 9 bases between. Germline V gives CDR1 MNHEY, CDR2 SVGAGI. The CDR3 is CATTGPYEQYF. For the CDR3, the DNA is TGTGCCACTACGGGTCCCTACGAGCAGTACTTC.

This chain connects TRBV7-8 to TRBJ2-3, with a weak D call TRBD2 (6 bases). The CDR3 covers 14 residues. Trimming pared 6 bases from V and 5 bases from J, leaving 15 bases between. Germline CDR1 SGHVS, CDR2 FQNEAQ. Here the CDR3 reads CASRAPEGVDTQYF. The CDR3 nucleotides read TGTGCCAGCAGGGCCCCGGAGGGAGTAGATACGCAGTATTTT.

This clonotype was detected only a few times. The CDR3 sequence: CASGQPTGATEAFF. The CDR3 region has the DNA TGTGCCAGCGGCCAGCCCACAGGGGCCACTGAAGCTTTCTTT. V gene TRBV5-4 combines with J gene TRBJ1-1; 7 positions match TRBD1. J was trimmed by 4 bases and V by 7 bases; bases with no gene match: 10. The CDR3 runs to 14 residues. From germline, CDR1 is SGHNT and CDR2 YYREEE (reference sequence).

This clonotype was seen a handful of times. The rearrangement joins TRBV12-3 or TRBV12-4 to TRBJ2-2; possible D gene TRBD1, 5 bases. CDR3 length: 15 residues. Trimming stripped 3 bases from V and 4 bases from J, with 12 bases between. The CDR3 sequence: CASSLSRGSTGELFF. The CDR3 DNA is TGTGCCAGCAGTTTGTCTAGGGGAAGCACCGGGGAGCTGTTTTTT.

The sample holds a few counts of this clonotype. V and J are TRBV5-8 and TRBJ2-1, with TRBD1 identical over 8 bases. This CDR3 comprises 14 residues. The V and J ends lost 6 bases and 8 bases, in that order; junction bases with no gene match: 10. Germline V gene sequence: CDR1 SGHTS, CDR2 YDEGEE. The CDR3 bases are TGTGCCAGCACCACGGGCAGGGGGCACGATGAGCAGTTCTTC. Protein product: CASTTGRGHDEQFF.

This sequence joins TRBV14 and TRBJ2-2, with 7 nucleotides matching TRBD1. Germline trimming cut 3 bases from V and 6 bases from J; bases unmatched to any gene: 7. The CDR3 has 15 residues. Germline values: CDR1 SGHDN, CDR2 FVKESK. In DNA, the CDR3 is TGTGCCAGCAGCCACCTGACAGGGACCTCCGGGGAGCTGTTTTTT. Translation gives CASSHLTGTSGELFF.

This clonotype showed up just a few times. The gene calls are TRBV21-1 and TRBJ2-7; TRBD2 was called by the table and not checked on the DNA. TRBV21-1 is termed a pseudogene. The CDR3 sequence is 19 residues long. CDR3 amino acids: CASSNPEVPQESGYYEQYV. In DNA, the CDR3 is TGTGCCAGCAGCAACCCCGAGGTCCCCCAGGAAAGCGGCTACTACGAGCAGTACGTC.

V and J are TRBV29-1 and TRBJ1-1; D is possibly TRBD1 (6 bases). The CDR3 consists of 14 residues. From germline, CDR1 is SQVTM and CDR2 ANQGSEA. The V and J ends lost 6 bases and 4 bases respectively, with 18 bases between them. The CDR3 coding sequence is TGCAGCGTGTCCCCAGGGGCAACCGGCACTGAAGCTTTCTTT. It yields the protein CSVSPGATGTEAFF.

The genes are TRBV5-6 and TRBJ1-1, with TRBD1 as a possible D gene (5 bases). The CDR3 runs to 13 residues. Trimming shortened V by 4 bases and J by 10 bases, and 17 bases separated the two germline ends. The germline V gene has CDR1 SGHDT and CDR2 YYEEEE. CDR3 sequence reads: CASSLGTALGAFF. In nucleotides, the CDR3 is TGTGCCAGCAGCCTAGGGACGGCTTTAGGAGCTTTCTTT.

This clonotype was detected many times. The chain has TRBV15 and TRBJ2-5; maybe TRBD2 (6 bases). The CDR3 length is 12 residues. CDR1 is LNHNV and CDR2 is YYDKDF in the germline V gene (reference sequence). Between the trimmed V and J ends, which lost 9 bases and 5 bases, there was a span of 13 bases. The CDR3 loop is CATRRGGETQYF. The DNA of the CDR3 is TGTGCCACTAGGAGGGGTGGGGAGACCCAGTACTTC. The whole variable domain, remainder taken from reference TRBV15 and TRBJ2-5, is DAMVIQNPRYQVTQFGKPVTLSCSQTLNHNVMYWYQQKSSQAPKLLFHYYDKDFNNEADTPDNFQSRRPNTSFCFLDIRSPGLGDTAMYLCATRRGGETQYFGPGTRLLVL.

This clonotype was found a few times. The rearrangement joins TRBV29-1 to TRBJ2-3; 7 bases are a match to TRBD2. The CDR3 extends over 12 amino acids. CDR1 is SQVTM and CDR2 is ANQGSEA in the germline V gene. V lost 6 bases and J lost 1; bases outside the gene matches: 1. CDR3 sequence: CSVREGTDTQYF. The CDR3 nucleotides are TGCAGCGTCCGGGAGGGCACAGATACGCAGTATTTT.

This clonotype turned up a few times. This CDR3 reads CASSIYGDQPQHF. CDR3 in DNA: TGTGCCAGTAGTATTTACGGGGACCAGCCCCAGCATTTT. The gene calls are TRBV19 and TRBJ1-5; D may be TRBD1 (5 bases). V was cut by 3 bases and J by 7 bases, with 10 bases left in between. CDR3 length equals 13 residues. The germline V gene has CDR1 LNHDA and CDR2 SQIVND (reference sequence).

This clonotype was observed a handful of times. The rearrangement links TRBV20-1 to TRBJ1-5; 7 positions agree with TRBD1. Looked up from germline, CDR1 is DFQATT and CDR2 is SNEGSKA (reference sequence). The CDR3 is made up of 13 amino acids. The V segment lost 2 bases and the J segment 7 bases; nucleotides outside the gene matches: 5. CDR3 bases: TGCAGTGCTAGATACAGGGGTTGGCAGCCCCAGCATTTT. Translating gives CSARYRGWQPQHF.

In DNA, the CDR3 is TGTGCCAGCAGCCCGAAGGGCTACACCTTC. This translates into CASSPKGYTF. The chain employs TRBV7-9 and TRBJ1-2; D is unclear. The CDR3 contains 10 residues. The V gene lost 5 bases and the J gene lost 8 bases, with 6 bases spanning the gap. Germline V gene lookup returns CDR1 SEHNR and CDR2 FQNEAQ (reference sequence).

There are a few counts of this clonotype. This chain links TRBV7-8 with TRBJ1-2; D remains ambiguous. With 5 bases removed from V and 4 bases from J, the gap between germline ends came to 14 bases. Germline V lookup: CDR1 SGHVS, CDR2 FQNEAQ. The CDR3 totals 14 residues. CDR3 in amino acids: CASSLSEASYGYTF. The CDR3 DNA sequence: TGTGCCAGCAGCCTTTCCGAGGCGTCCTATGGCTACACCTTC.

This clonotype was observed a few times. The V and J genes are TRBV5-4 and TRBJ2-4; D perhaps matches TRBD1 (7 bases). Per germline, CDR1 SGHNT and CDR2 YYREEE (reference sequence). This CDR3 is 16 amino acids long. The ends were cut back, 3 bases at V and 6 bases at J, with 19 bases in the middle. In nucleotides, the CDR3 is TGTGCCAGCAGCTATTGGAAGGGGGCCGGGGGAAACATTCAGTACTTC. It codes for CASSYWKGAGGNIQYF.

The chain joins TRBV7-3 to TRBJ2-3; D uncertain. Germline V lookup: CDR1 SGHTA, CDR2 FQGTGA. The CDR3 has 11 residues. V lost 5 bases, J lost 8 bases, and 8 bases lay in between. This chain's CDR3 is CASSQVGTQYF. The CDR3 nucleotides read TGTGCCAGCAGCCAAGTTGGTACGCAGTATTTT. Variable domain in full (rest from reference TRBV7-3 and TRBJ2-3): GAGVSQTPSNKVTEKGKYVELRCDPISGHTALYWYRQSLGQGPEFLIYFQGTGAADDSGLPNDRFFAVRPEGSVSTLKIQRTERGDSAVYLCASSQVGTQYFGPGTRLTVL.

The rearrangement links TRBV3-1 to TRBJ1-6, with D perhaps TRBD1 (6 bases). Germline values: CDR1 LGHDT, CDR2 YNNKEL (reference sequence). The CDR3 contains 14 residues. Trimming took off 3 bases at V and 7 bases at J, with 10 bases between the two ends. The CDR3 loop reads CASSQWDKNSPLHF. CDR3 nucleotide sequence: TGTGCCAGCAGCCAGTGGGACAAAAATTCACCCCTCCACTTT.

This clonotype came up many times. The chain joins TRBV28 to TRBJ2-7; a weak D match, TRBD2 (6 bases). The CDR3 totals 12 residues. V was shortened by 6 bases and J by 3 bases, with 9 bases between the two germline ends. Germline loops: CDR1 MDHEN, CDR2 SYDVKM. Here the CDR3 DNA reads TGTGCCAGCAGAGTCGGGGGCTACGAGCAGTACTTC. Its protein is CASRVGGYEQYF.